Listed below are T cell receptor beta chains from one sample, sequenced in a study of blood T cell repertoires in COVID-19. Repertoires were generated with immunoSEQ multiplex PCR, while TCRdb's copy carries only in-frame clones and drops some. The top ten hold 2.5% to 3.5% of the sample, which has 300,000 or so clones, roughly nine tenths seen once. The source material was PBMCs or T cells enriched from blood (not recorded which). These receptors all stem from a woman in her forties or fifties who had been exposed to COVID-19. Each CDR3 is given without its conserved first and last residue. The order of the fields is J gene, V gene, D gene, CDR3 protein. A D gene is named only where the DNA matches it firmly.

TRBJ1-4	TRBV30	-	AWREGIVANEKLF
TRBJ1-4	TRBV19	-	ASNPGGQFNEKLF
TRBJ1-2	TRBV7-9	-	ASIPQSRDIWEPPYGYT
TRBJ2-4	TRBV7-2	TRBD2	ASSPISGGAVSKNIQY
TRBJ2-1	TRBV12-5	-	ASGLFSNNEQF
TRBJ1-1	TRBV6-5	TRBD1	ASSTDRAFEAF
TRBJ2-1	TRBV30	TRBD2	AWSASGAYNEQF
TRBJ2-7	TRBV7-8	TRBD2	ASSSREGTDEQY
TRBJ2-3	TRBV7-9	-	ASSLAGGTDTQY
TRBJ2-7	TRBV3-1/TRBV3-2	-	ASSQSVLPEQY
TRBJ1-6	TRBV28	-	WAMGQEGESPLH
TRBJ1-2	TRBV5-4	TRBD1	ASSLRTGGHYGYT
TRBJ2-1	TRBV5-1	-	ASSPGNEQF
TRBJ2-3	TRBV6-5	TRBD2	ASSPVVAGGKY
TRBJ1-2	TRBV19	-	ASSQWEFNYGYT
TRBJ2-1	TRBV9	-	ASSVDWGPYNEQF
TRBJ1-2	TRBV19	TRBD1	ASSPVTGTIYGYT
TRBJ2-7	TRBV4-1	-	ASSQAEGTSYEQY
TRBJ1-5	TRBV5-1	-	ASSFGGDQPQH
TRBJ2-2	TRBV5-1	-	ANSPTPGTSNTGELF
TRBJ1-2	TRBV27	-	ASSLSAGYGYT
TRBJ1-2	TRBV19	TRBD1	ASSVDRGVYGYT
TRBJ2-2	TRBV9	TRBD2	ASSTDGTSGGRLF
TRBJ2-1	TRBV19	-	ATSAGDYNEQF
TRBJ2-1	TRBV5-4	TRBD2	ASSSPGTSGVSSYNEQF
TRBJ2-1	TRBV18	-	ASSPGASSYNEQF
TRBJ1-1	TRBV5-6	-	ASTLMLGRHTEAF
TRBJ2-1	TRBV7-9	TRBD1	ASSLVPQGANNEQF
TRBJ2-1	TRBV3-1/TRBV3-2	-	ASSQEGTTSVNEQF
TRBJ2-5	TRBV3-1/TRBV3-2	TRBD1	ASSHRDRGYQETQY
TRBJ1-4	TRBV18	-	ASSPQGIGNEKLF
TRBJ2-5	TRBV4-1	TRBD1	ASSQDRGRETQY
TRBJ2-2	TRBV5-6	TRBD2	ASSFIAGGPDTGELF
TRBJ1-2	TRBV19	TRBD1	ASSTQGTGGGYT
TRBJ1-5	TRBV2	-	ASSAPWGGGGNQPQH
TRBJ2-7	TRBV2	-	ASSGGVGASAYEQY
TRBJ1-4	TRBV3-1/TRBV3-2	-	ASSQEWGDNEKLF
TRBJ1-4	TRBV5-1	-	ASSLGVLGSGNEKLF
TRBJ2-1	TRBV28	TRBD2	ASSPISGDNEQF
TRBJ1-1	TRBV3-1/TRBV3-2	-	ASREQTNTEAF
TRBJ1-5	TRBV7-8	-	ASSLAENSNQPQH
TRBJ2-7	TRBV7-2	TRBD2	ASSSSGAYEQY
TRBJ2-3	TRBV2	-	ASSELLSGDTQY
TRBJ2-3	TRBV20-1	-	SASFPDWYTDTQY
TRBJ2-7	TRBV10-2	TRBD1	ASKAYTGVDEQY
TRBJ2-7	TRBV5-6	TRBD1	ASARLDRAYEQY
TRBJ2-3	TRBV27	TRBD2	ASSLWDGGGETQY
TRBJ2-4	TRBV9	TRBD2	ASSVGRGALYIQY
TRBJ1-1	TRBV28	TRBD1	ASSLWQGVTNTEAF